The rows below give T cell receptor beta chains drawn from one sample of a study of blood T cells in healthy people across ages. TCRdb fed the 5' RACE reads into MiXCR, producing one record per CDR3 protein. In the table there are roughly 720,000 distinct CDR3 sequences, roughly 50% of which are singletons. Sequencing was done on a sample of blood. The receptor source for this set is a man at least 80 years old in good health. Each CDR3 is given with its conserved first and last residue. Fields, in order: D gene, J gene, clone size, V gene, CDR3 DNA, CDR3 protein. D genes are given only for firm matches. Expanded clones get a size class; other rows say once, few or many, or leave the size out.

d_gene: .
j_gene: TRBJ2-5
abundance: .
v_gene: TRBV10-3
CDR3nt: TGTGCCATCAGTGAGAGGTGGGGTGGCCAAGAGACCCAGTACTTC
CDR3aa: CAISERWGGQETQYF

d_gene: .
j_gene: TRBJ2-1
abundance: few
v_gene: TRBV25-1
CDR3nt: TGTGCCAGCGGTGGAGTCGGTTCCTACAATGAGCAGTTCTTC
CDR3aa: CASGGVGSYNEQFF

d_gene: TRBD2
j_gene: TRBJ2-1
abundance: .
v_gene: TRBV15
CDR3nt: TGTGCCACCAGCAGAGAACGGGAGGAGAGGTTCTTC
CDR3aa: CATSREREERFF

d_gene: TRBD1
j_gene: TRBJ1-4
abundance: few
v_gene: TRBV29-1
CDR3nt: TGCAGCGGGGCCCGGACAGGCGGAAAACTGTTTTTT
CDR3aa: CSGARTGGKLFF

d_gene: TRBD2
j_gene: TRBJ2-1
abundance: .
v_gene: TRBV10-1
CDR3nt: TGCGCCAGCAGTGAGCTTGGGCTAGCGGGAGCTGTTCGGGAGCAGTTCTTC
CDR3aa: CASSELGLAGAVREQFF

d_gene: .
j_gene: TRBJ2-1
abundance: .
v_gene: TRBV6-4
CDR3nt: TGTGCCAGCAGTGACCGACAGCGAGGGGAGCAGTTCTTC
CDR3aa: CASSDRQRGEQFF

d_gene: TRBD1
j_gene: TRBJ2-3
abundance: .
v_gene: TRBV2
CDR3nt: TGTGCCAGCAGCGTTTTTACAGGGGTGGATACGCAGTATTTT
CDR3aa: CASSVFTGVDTQYF

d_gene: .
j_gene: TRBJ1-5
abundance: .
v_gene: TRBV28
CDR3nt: TGTGCCAGCAGCGACCTTAATCAGCCCCAGCATTTT
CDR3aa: CASSDLNQPQHF

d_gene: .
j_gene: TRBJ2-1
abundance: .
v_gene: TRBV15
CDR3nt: TGTGCCACCAGCGGTCTCCGGCAGGGCTACAATGAGCAGTTCTTC
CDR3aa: CATSGLRQGYNEQFF

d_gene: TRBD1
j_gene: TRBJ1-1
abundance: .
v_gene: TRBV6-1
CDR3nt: TGTGCCAGCCGGGCGACAGGGGTGAATACTGAAGCTTTCTTT
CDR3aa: CASRATGVNTEAFF

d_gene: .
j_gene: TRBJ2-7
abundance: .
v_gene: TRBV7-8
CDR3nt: TGTGCCAGCAGCCCAAGGATGCAGGGGAGCTCCTACGAGCAGTACTTC
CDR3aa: CASSPRMQGSSYEQYF

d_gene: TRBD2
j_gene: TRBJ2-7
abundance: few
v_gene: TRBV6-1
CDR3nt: TGTGCCAGCAGTGTGGGCGGGAGGGAAAGCGAGCAGTACTTC
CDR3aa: CASSVGGRESEQYF

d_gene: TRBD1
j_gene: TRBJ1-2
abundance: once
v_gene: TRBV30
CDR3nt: TGTGCCTGGAGTAGGGACAGGGGCAACTATGGCTACACCTTC
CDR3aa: CAWSRDRGNYGYTF

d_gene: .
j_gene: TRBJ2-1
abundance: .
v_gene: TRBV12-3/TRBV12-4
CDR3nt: TGTGCCAGCAGTTTAAGGGAAGAGCAGTTCTTC
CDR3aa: CASSLREEQFF

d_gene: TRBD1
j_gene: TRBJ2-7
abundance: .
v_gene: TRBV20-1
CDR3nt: TGCAGTGCTAGAGATGCCCGCCAACAGGGGGCATTCTACGAGCAGTACTTC
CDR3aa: CSARDARQQGAFYEQYF

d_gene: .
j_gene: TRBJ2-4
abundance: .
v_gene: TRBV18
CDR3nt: TGTGCCAGCTCACCACCAGAGGGGACCAAAAACATTCAGTACTTC
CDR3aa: CASSPPEGTKNIQYF

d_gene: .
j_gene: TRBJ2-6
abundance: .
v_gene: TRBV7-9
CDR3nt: TGTGGCAGCAGCTTAAACTCTGGGGCCAACGTCCTGACTTTC
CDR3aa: CGSSLNSGANVLTF

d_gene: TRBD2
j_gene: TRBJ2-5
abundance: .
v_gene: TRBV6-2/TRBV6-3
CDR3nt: TGTGCCAGCAAGGGTCGGATGGCGGGAGGGCTTGATGAGCAGTACTTC
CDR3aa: CASKGRMAGGLDEQYF

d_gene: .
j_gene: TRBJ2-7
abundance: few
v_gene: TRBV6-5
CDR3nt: TGTGCCAGCAGTTTCCTGTCTGAGTTTCCCTACGAGCAGTACTTC
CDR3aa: CASSFLSEFPYEQYF

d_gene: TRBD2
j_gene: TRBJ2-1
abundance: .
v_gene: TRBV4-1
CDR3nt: TGCGCCAGCAGCCAAGATGGGACTAGCGGAGCCTACAATGAGCAGTTCTTC
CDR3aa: CASSQDGTSGAYNEQFF

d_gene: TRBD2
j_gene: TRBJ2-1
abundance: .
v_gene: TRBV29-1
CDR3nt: TGCAGCGTTGTGAGCCTAGCGGTCTACAATGAGCAGTTCTTC
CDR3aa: CSVVSLAVYNEQFF

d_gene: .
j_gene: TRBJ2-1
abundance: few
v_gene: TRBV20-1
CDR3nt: TGCAGTGCTTTACACGGGACATCGCCCTACAATGAGCAGTTCTTC
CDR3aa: CSALHGTSPYNEQFF

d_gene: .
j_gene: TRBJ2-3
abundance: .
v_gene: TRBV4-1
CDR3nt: TGCGCCAGCAGCCAAGGGTTTTTGGGAGACAGATACGCGTATTTT
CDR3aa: CASSQGFLGDRYAYF

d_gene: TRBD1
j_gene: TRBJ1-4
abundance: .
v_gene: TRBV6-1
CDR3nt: TGTGCCGGCGGACAGGGGCATTCCGAAAAACTGTTTTTT
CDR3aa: CAGGQGHSEKLFF

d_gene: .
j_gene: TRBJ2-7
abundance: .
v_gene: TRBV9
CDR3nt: TGTGCCAGCAGCCGAGCCGGGACGGGCTCCTACGGGCAGTACTTC
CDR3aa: CASSRAGTGSYGQYF

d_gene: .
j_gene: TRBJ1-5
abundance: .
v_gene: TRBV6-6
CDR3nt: TGTGCCAGCAGTTGGGAGGGGACTCAGCCCCAGCATTTT
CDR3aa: CASSWEGTQPQHF

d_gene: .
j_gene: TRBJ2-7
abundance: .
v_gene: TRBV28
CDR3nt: TGTGCCAGCAGTTTCGGGGCGACCGTCTACGAGCAGTACTTC
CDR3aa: CASSFGATVYEQYF

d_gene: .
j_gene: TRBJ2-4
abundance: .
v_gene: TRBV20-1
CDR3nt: TGCAGTGCTAGAGATCCGATCGGGGTCGCCAAAAACATTCAGTACTTC
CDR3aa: CSARDPIGVAKNIQYF

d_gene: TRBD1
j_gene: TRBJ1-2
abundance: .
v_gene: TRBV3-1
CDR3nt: TGTGCCAGCAGCCAAGATCGGACAGGGCCTGGGTATGGCTACACCTTC
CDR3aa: CASSQDRTGPGYGYTF

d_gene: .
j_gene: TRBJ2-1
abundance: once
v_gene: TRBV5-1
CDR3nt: TGCGCCAGCAGCTTCCGACCAGGCCTATACAATGAGCAGTTCTTC
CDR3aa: CASSFRPGLYNEQFF

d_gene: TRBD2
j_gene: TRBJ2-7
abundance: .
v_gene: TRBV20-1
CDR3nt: TGCAGTGCTAGACCTAGGGGACTAGCTACCTACGAGCAGTACTTC
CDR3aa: CSARPRGLATYEQYF

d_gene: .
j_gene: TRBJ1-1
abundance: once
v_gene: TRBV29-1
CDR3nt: TGCAGCGCCCCCGGGGAGGGAGGGACTGAAGCTTTCTTT
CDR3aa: CSAPGEGGTEAFF

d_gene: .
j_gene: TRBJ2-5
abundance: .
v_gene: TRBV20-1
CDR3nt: TGCAGTGCCCTTCGCGGATTCCAAGAGACCCAGTACTTC
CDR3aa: CSALRGFQETQYF

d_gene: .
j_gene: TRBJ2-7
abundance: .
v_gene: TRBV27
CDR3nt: TGTGCCAGCAGCCCTGAGACAGTCCCCTACGAGCAGTACTTC
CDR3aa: CASSPETVPYEQYF

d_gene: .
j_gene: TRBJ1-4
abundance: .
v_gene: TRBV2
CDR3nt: TGTGCCAGCAGGGAAACCCGACAGGCTGAAAAACTGTTTTTT
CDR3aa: CASRETRQAEKLFF

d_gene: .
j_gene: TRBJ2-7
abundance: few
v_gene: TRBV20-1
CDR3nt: TGCAGTGCTAGAGGGGGAACCGAGCAGTACTTC
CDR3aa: CSARGGTEQYF

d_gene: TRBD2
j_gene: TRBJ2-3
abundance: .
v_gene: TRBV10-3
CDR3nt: TGTGCCATCAGAGCGCTAGCGGGCATAACAGATACGCAGTATTTT
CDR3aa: CAIRALAGITDTQYF

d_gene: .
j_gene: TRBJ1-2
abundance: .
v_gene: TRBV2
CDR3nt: TGTGCCAGCAGTGTATTCCCTGGTGGCTACACCTTC
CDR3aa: CASSVFPGGYTF

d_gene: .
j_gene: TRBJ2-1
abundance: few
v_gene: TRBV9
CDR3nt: TGTGCCAGCACCAGACTCGGGGGCATCACCTACAATGAGCAGTTCTTC
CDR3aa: CASTRLGGITYNEQFF

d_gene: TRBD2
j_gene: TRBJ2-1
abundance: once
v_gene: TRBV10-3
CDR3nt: TGTGCCATCACCGCCGGACTAGCGGGAGCCCGCAATGAGCAGTTCTTC
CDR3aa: CAITAGLAGARNEQFF

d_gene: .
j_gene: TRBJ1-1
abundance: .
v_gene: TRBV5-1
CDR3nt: TGCGCCAGCAGCTTGTTGACGGACACTGAAGCTTTCTTT
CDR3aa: CASSLLTDTEAFF

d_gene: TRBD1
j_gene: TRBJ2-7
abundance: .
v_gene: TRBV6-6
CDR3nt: TGTGCCAGCACCATTGGGACAGGGGGGGGCGAGCAGTACTTC
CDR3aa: CASTIGTGGGEQYF

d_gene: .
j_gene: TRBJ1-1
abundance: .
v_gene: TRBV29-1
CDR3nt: TGCAGCGCCGGGACACGCCTGAACACTGAAGCTTTCTTT
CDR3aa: CSAGTRLNTEAFF

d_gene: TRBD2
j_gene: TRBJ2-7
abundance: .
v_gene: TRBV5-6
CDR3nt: TGTGCCAGCAGCCTTACTAGCGGGAGTACCCACGAGCAGTACTTC
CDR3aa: CASSLTSGSTHEQYF

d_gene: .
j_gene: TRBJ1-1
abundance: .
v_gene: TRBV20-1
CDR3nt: TGCAGTGCTAGAGACATGGGCAGAGGGGGAAACACTGAAGCTTTCTTT
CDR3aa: CSARDMGRGGNTEAFF

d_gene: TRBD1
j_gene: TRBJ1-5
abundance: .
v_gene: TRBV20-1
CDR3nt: TGCAGTGCTAGATCCCGGACAGGGGTCCAGCCCCAGCATTTT
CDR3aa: CSARSRTGVQPQHF

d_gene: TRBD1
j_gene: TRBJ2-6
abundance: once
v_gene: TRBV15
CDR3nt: TGTGCCACGGGACAGGGAACCTCTGGGGCCAACGTCCTGACTTTC
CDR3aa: CATGQGTSGANVLTF

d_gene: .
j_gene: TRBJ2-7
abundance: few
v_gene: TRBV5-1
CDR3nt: TGCGCCAGCAGCCCAGGGACACCCGTTTCCTACGAGCAGTACTTC
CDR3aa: CASSPGTPVSYEQYF

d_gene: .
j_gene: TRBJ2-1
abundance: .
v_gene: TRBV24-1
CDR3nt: TGTGCCACCAGTGATTTGATTGCGTCGGGTGAGCAGTTCTTC
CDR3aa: CATSDLIASGEQFF

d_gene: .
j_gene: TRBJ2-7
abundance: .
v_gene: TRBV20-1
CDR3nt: TGCAGTGCCCGGGACAAATCCTACGAGCAGTACTTC
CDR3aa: CSARDKSYEQYF

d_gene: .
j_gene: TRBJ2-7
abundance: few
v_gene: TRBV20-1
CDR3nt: TGCAGTGCTCCTTCTTACGGGAGATTTAACAATGAGCAGTACTTC
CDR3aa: CSAPSYGRFNNEQYF

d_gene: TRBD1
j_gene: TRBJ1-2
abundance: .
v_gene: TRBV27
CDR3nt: TGTGCCAGCAGGGCAGGGGGCTCTGGCTATGGCTACACCTTC
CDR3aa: CASRAGGSGYGYTF

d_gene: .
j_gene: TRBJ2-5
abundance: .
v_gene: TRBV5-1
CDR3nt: TGCGCCAGCAGCTTAAAAGCGGACCCGTACCAAGAGACCCAGTACTTC
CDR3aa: CASSLKADPYQETQYF

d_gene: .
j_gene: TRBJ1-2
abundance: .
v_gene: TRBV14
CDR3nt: TGTGCCAGCAGCCAAGAAGGTGGCGGTCTTGGGGGCTACACCTTC
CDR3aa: CASSQEGGGLGGYTF

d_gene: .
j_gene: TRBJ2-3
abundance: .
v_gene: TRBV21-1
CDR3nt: TGTGCCAGCAGCAAAGTAGGGGAGGGGGACAGATACGCGTATTTT
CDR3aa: CASSKVGEGDRYAYF

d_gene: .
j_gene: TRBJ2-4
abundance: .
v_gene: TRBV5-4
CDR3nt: TGTGCCAGCAGCTTGGAAAAGGACATTCAGTACTTC
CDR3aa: CASSLEKDIQYF